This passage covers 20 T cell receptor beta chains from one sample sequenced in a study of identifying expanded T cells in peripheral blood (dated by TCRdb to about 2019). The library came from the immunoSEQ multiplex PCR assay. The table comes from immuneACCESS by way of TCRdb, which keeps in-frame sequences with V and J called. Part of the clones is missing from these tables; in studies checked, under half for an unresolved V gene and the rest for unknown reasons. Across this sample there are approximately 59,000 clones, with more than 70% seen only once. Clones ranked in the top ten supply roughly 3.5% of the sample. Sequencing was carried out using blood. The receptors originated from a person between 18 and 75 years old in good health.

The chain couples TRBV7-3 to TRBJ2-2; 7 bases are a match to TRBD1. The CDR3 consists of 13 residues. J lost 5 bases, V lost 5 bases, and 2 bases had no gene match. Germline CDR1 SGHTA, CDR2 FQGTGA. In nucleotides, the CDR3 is TGTGCCAGCAGCCGGACAGGAACCGGGGAGCTGTTTTTT. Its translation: CASSRTGTGELFF.

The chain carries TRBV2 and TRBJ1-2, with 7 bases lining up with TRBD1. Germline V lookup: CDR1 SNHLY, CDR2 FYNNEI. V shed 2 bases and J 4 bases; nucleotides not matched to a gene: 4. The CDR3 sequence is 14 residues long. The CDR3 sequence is CASSETGVGYGYTF. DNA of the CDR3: TGTGCCAGCAGTGAAACAGGGGTGGGCTATGGCTACACCTTC.

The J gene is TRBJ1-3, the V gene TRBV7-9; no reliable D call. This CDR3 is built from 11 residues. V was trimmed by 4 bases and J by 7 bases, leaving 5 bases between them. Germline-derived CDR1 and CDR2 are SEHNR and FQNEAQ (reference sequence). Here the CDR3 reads CASSSQNTIYF. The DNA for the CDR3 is TGTGCCAGCAGCTCCCAGAACACCATATATTTT.

CDR3 DNA sequence: TGTGCCAGCTCACCACGAACCTGGGACAGACGGAACACCATATATTTT. This codes for CASSPRTWDRRNTIYF. V usage is TRBV18 and J usage is TRBJ1-3, with 7 bases aligning to TRBD1. J was trimmed by 7 bases and V by 1 base; bases with no gene match: 10. The CDR3 length is 16 residues. CDR1 is KGHSH and CDR2 is LQKENI in the germline V gene.

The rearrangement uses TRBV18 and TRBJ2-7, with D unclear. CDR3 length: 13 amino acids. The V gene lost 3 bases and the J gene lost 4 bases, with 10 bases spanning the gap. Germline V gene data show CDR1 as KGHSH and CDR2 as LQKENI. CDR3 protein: CASSPKGIYEQYF. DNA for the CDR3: TGTGCCAGCTCACCCAAGGGAATATACGAGCAGTACTTC.

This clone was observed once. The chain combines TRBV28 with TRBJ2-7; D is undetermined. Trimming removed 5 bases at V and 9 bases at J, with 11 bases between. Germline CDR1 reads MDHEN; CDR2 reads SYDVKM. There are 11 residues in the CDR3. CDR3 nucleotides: TGTGCCAGCAGTGCCCGTAGAGGGCAGTACTTC. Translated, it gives CASSARRGQYF. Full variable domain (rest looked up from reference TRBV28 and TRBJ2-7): DVKVTQSSRYLVKRTGEKVFLECVQDMDHENMFWYRQDPGLGLRLIYFSYDVKMKEKGDIPEGYSVSREKKERFSLILESASTNQTSMYLCASSARRGQYFGPGTRLTVT.

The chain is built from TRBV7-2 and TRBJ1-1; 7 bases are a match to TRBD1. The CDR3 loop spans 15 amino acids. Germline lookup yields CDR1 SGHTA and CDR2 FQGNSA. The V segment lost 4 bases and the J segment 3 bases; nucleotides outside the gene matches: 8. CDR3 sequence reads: CASSSNRGWDTEAFF. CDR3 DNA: TGTGCCAGCAGCTCCAACAGGGGTTGGGACACTGAAGCTTTCTTT.

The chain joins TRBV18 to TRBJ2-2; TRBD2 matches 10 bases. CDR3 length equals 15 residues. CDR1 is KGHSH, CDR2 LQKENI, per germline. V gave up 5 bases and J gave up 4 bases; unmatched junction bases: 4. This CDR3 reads CASSAGTSVTGELFF. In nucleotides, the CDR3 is TGTGCCAGCTCAGCCGGGACTAGCGTCACCGGGGAGCTGTTTTTT.

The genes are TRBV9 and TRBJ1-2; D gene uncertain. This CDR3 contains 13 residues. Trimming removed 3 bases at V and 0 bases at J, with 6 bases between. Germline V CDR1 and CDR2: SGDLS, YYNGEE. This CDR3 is CASSGYSNYGYTF. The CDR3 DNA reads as TGTGCCAGCAGCGGATACTCTAACTATGGCTACACCTTC.

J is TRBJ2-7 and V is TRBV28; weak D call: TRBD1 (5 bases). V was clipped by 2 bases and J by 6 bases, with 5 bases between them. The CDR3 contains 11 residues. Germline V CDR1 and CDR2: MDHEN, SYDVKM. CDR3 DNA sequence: TGTGCCAGCAGTTTAAGGGGCGAGCAGTACTTC. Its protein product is CASSLRGEQYF.

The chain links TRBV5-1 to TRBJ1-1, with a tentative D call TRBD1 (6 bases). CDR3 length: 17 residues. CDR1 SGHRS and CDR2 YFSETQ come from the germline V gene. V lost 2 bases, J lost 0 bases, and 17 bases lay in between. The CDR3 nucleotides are TGCGCCAGCAGCTTAGGGCTAGGGGACATCCTGAACACTGAAGCTTTCTTT. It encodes CASSLGLGDILNTEAFF.

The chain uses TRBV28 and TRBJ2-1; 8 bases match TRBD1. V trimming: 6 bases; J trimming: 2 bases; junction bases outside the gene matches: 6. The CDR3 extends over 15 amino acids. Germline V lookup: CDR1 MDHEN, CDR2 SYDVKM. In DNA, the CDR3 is TGTGCCAGCAGACCTAGACAGGGGACCTACAATGAGCAGTTCTTC. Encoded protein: CASRPRQGTYNEQFF.

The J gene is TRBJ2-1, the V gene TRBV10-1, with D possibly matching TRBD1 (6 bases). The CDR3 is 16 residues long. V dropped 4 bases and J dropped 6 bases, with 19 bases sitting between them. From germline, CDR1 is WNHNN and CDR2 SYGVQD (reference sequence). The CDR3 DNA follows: TGCGCCAGCAGTGTGAAGGCTGGACAGCTGGGCAATGAGCAGTTCTTC. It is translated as CASSVKAGQLGNEQFF.

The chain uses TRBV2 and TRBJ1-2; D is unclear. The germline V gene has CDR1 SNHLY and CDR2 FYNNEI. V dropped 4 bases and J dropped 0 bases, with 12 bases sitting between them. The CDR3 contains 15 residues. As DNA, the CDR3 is TGTGCCAGCAGTGCCGGGTTCGGAGCTAACTATGGCTACACCTTC. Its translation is CASSAGFGANYGYTF.

The CDR3 reads CASSTGQGEGQETQYF. The CDR3 nucleotides read TGCGCCAGCAGCACCGGACAGGGTGAGGGGCAAGAGACCCAGTACTTC. The chain couples TRBV5-1 to TRBJ2-5; 8 positions match TRBD1. J gave up 2 bases and V 4 bases, and 10 bases lay outside the gene matches. Per germline, CDR1 SGHRS and CDR2 YFSETQ. The CDR3 runs to 16 residues.

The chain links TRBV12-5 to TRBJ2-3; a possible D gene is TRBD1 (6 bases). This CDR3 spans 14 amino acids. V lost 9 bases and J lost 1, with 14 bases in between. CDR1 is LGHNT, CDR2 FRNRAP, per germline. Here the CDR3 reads CASRQDQGTDTQYF. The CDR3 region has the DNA TGTGCTAGCCGACAGGACCAGGGCACAGATACGCAGTATTTT.

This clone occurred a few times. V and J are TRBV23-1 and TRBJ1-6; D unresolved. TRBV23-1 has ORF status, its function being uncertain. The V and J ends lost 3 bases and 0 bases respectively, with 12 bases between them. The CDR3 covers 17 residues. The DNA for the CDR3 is TGCGCCAGCAGTCAGAGGGTAGTGGGCTCCTATAATTCACCCCTCCACTTT. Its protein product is CASSQRVVGSYNSPLHF.

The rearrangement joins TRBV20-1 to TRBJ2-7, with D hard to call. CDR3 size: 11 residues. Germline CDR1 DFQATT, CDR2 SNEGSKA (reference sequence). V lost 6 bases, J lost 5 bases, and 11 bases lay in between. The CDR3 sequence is CSAIRNHEQYF. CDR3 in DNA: TGCAGTGCAATACGGAACCACGAGCAGTACTTC.

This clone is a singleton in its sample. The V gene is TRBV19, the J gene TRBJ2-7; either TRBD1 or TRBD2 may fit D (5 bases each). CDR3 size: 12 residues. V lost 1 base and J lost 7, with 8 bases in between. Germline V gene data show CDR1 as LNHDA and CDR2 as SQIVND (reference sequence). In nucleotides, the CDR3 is TGTGCCAGTAGTATAGGGGGACGGGAGCAGTACTTC. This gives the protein CASSIGGREQYF.

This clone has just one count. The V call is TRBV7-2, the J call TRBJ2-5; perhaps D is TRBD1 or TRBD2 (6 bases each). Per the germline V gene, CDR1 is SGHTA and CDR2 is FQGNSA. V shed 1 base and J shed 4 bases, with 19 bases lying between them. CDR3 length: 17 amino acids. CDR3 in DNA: TGTGCCAGCAGCTTAGGAGGGGGGTCGGCAGGTCGAGAGACCCAGTACTTC. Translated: CASSLGGGSAGRETQYF.